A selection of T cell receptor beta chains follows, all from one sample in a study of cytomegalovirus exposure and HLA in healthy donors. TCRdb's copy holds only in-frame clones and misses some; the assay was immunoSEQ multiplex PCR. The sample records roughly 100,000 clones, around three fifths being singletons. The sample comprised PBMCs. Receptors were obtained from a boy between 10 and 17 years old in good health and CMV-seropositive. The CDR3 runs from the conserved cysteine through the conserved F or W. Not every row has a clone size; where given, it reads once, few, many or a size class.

CASSLIPRSYNEQFF	TRBV7-3	TRBJ2-1	-
CSVGTGNNYGYTF	TRBV29-1	TRBJ1-2	few
CATSQGGDRAGNTIYF	TRBV15	TRBJ1-3	-
CASSQTGTGGLSYNSPLHF	TRBV4-2	TRBJ1-6	-
CAWRNPGRTNEKLFF	TRBV30	TRBJ1-4	few
CASSDKGAAGDTQYF	TRBV6-1	TRBJ2-3	-
CASTGGGRNTEAFF	TRBV2	TRBJ1-1	-
CASGQGIGANYGYTF	TRBV28	TRBJ1-2	-
CSSSLDPGLGGTEAFF	TRBV7-9	TRBJ1-1	-
CAWEGGAGAFF	TRBV30	TRBJ1-1	-
CASSQGAPNTEAFF	TRBV4-3	TRBJ1-1	-
CASSLSQVNTEAFF	TRBV5-1	TRBJ1-1	few
CASSFSGTGGYNEQFF	TRBV5-4	TRBJ2-1	-
CASSYQGNSPLHF	TRBV6-5	TRBJ1-6	-
CASSRTGGTEAFF	TRBV6-5	TRBJ1-1	-
CASSTDRDYGYTF	TRBV9	TRBJ1-2	-
CASSPDSDRGHEKLFF	TRBV4-2	TRBJ1-4	-
CASSQDGDRAFSGNTIYF	TRBV4-1	TRBJ1-3	-
CASSPGTANPYNEQFF	TRBV5-8	TRBJ2-1	-
CASSLAGQVVGYTF	TRBV7-2	TRBJ1-2	-
CASSLARAGGSETQYF	TRBV7-2	TRBJ2-5	few
CAWSGTSAFNEQFF	TRBV30	TRBJ2-1	few
CASRRVTGGRAFF	TRBV6-5	TRBJ1-1	many
CASSVSSGLSYEQYF	TRBV9	TRBJ2-7	-
CASSSYRAGDTEAFF	TRBV7-9	TRBJ1-1	-
CASQPAGGFEAFF	TRBV4-1	TRBJ1-1	-
CASSLDSNYGYTF	TRBV5-4	TRBJ1-2	-
CASSLPGSSYGYPF	TRBV5-6	TRBJ1-2	-
CASSPRLAGAQQYF	TRBV7-9	TRBJ2-7	-
CASSYQSEGEKLFF	TRBV7-9	TRBJ1-4	-
CASGRSQETQYF	TRBV6-5	TRBJ2-5	-
CASSATGTSASYEQYF	TRBV27	TRBJ2-7	-
CASSRRDSNQPQHF	TRBV5-6	TRBJ1-5	-
CASSSGTGEVNGYTF	TRBV7-9	TRBJ1-2	-
CASSLSVSKNIQYF	TRBV5-1	TRBJ2-4	-
CASSPRTGFEQFF	TRBV27	TRBJ2-1	few
CSVGQGGISGANVLTF	TRBV29-1	TRBJ2-6	-
CASSPEFGQGRTSSTDTQYF	TRBV23-1	TRBJ2-3	-
CASSTGTGATQYF	TRBV5-4	TRBJ2-3	-
CASSFDLSGGGETQYF	TRBV7-9	TRBJ2-5	-
CASSFPTSGSEDEQFF	TRBV7-9	TRBJ2-1	-
CAWSVERGLTQPQHF	TRBV30	TRBJ1-5	-
CAINPGQGASTEAFF	TRBV10-3	TRBJ1-1	-
CASVGNNRGRGYTF	TRBV2	TRBJ1-2	-